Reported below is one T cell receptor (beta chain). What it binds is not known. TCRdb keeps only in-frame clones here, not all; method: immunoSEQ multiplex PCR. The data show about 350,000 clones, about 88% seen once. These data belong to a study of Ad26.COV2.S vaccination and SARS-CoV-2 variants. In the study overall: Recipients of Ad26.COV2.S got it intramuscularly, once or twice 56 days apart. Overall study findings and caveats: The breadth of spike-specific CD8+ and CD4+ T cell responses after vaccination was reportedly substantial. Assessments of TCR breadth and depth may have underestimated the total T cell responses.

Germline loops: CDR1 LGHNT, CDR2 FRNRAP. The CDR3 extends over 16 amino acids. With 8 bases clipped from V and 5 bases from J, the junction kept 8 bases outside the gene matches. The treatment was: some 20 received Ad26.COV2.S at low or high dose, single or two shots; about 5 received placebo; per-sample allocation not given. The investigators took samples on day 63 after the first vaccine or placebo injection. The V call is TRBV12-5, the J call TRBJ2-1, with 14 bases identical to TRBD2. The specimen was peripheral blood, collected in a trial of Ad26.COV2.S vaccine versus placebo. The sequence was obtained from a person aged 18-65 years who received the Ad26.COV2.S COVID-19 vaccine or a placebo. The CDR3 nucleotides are TGTGCTAGTCAAGGACTAGCGGGAGGTCCCCACAATGAGCAGTTCTTC. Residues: CASQGLAGGPHNEQFF.